Below, 12 T cell receptor beta chains from the same sample are listed, as sequenced in a study of blood T cell repertoires in COVID-19. Libraries were prepared by immunoSEQ multiplex PCR; TCRdb keeps only in-frame clonotypes and omits some of them. Here the sample spans about 50,000 clones, around 90% being singletons. Sequences were obtained from peripheral blood. The receptors shown here come from a man in his fifties with active COVID-19.

The chain combines TRBV5-1 with TRBJ2-2; 11 nucleotides match TRBD2. With V trimmed by 4 bases and J by 7 bases, 9 bases remained unmatched. The length of the CDR3 is 16 residues. Germline V gives CDR1 SGHRS, CDR2 YFSETQ. This chain's CDR3 is CASSLSGRANNGELFF. The CDR3, as DNA: TGCGCCAGCAGCCTTAGCGGGAGGGCCAATAACGGGGAGCTGTTTTTT. The variable domain in full, with the rest retrieved from reference TRBV5-1 and TRBJ2-2, is KAGVTQTPRYLIKTRGQQVTLSCSPISGHRSVSWYQQTPGQGLQFLFEYFSETQRNKGNFPGRFSGRQFSNSRSEMNVSTLELGDSALYLCASSLSGRANNGELFFGEGSRLTVL.

The chain is built from TRBV29-1 and TRBJ2-3, with D tentatively TRBD2 (6 bases). The CDR3 has 13 amino acids. V gave up 6 bases and J gave up 6 bases, with 16 bases separating them. Germline-derived CDR1 and CDR2 are SQVTM and ANQGSEA. CDR3 sequence: CSVLRPGRDTQYF. As DNA, the CDR3 is TGCAGCGTCCTACGCCCGGGGAGGGATACGCAGTATTTT.

The rearrangement joins TRBV7-9 to TRBJ2-2; 9 bases line up with TRBD2. V shed 0 bases, J shed 5 bases, and the junction held 7 bases outside the gene matches. Germline-derived CDR1 and CDR2 are SEHNR and FQNEAQ (reference sequence). The CDR3 covers 17 residues. The CDR3 sequence: CASSLAGLAVPTGELFF. The DNA of the CDR3 is TGTGCCAGCAGCTTAGCGGGACTAGCTGTCCCGACCGGGGAGCTGTTTTTT.

This rearrangement joins TRBV4-1 to TRBJ1-3; D possibly corresponds to TRBD1 (6 bases). V lost 4 bases to trimming and J lost 0 bases, with 13 bases between them. This CDR3 region has 16 residues. Germline CDR1 reads MGHRA; CDR2 reads YSYEKL. CDR3 loop: CASSPSDRHSGNTIYF. Written as DNA, the CDR3 is TGCGCCAGCAGCCCCTCGGACAGACACTCTGGAAACACCATATATTTT.

This clone was counted between two and nine times. V gene TRBV18 combines with J gene TRBJ2-7; 7 nucleotides line up with TRBD1. The CDR3 is 15 amino acids. In germline, CDR1 is KGHSH, CDR2 LQKENI. V lost 6 bases, J lost 6 bases, and 14 bases stayed unmatched. The CDR3 bases are TGTGCCAGCTCGTTACAAGGGACAGAGGCTTCCGAGCAGTACTTC. The encoded protein is CASSLQGTEASEQYF. Complete variable domain (other parts from reference TRBV18 and TRBJ2-7): NAGVMQNPRHLVRRRGQEARLRCSPMKGHSHVYWYRQLPEEGLKFMVYLQKENIIDESGMPKERFSAEFPKEGPSILRIQQVVRGDSAAYFCASSLQGTEASEQYFGPGTRLTVT.

The chain is built from TRBV10-3 and TRBJ2-1; 7 bases match TRBD1. With 10 bases clipped from V and 4 bases from J, the junction kept 13 bases outside the gene matches. Germline CDR1 and CDR2: ENHRY and SYGVKD. The CDR3 contains 15 residues. The CDR3 spells CATKRPGTVYNEQFF. In nucleotides, the CDR3 is TGTGCCACAAAACGGCCAGGGACAGTGTACAATGAGCAGTTCTTC.

The chain employs TRBV4-2 and TRBJ2-7; 9 bases agree with TRBD1. The CDR3 extends over 14 amino acids. The germline V gene has CDR1 LGHNA and CDR2 YNFKEQ. With V trimmed by 5 bases and J by 1 base, 3 bases remained unmatched. CDR3 nucleotides: TGTGCCAGCAGCACGGGACAGGGTTCCTACGAGCAGTACTTC. Amino acid sequence: CASSTGQGSYEQYF.

This chain uses TRBV4-1 with TRBJ2-5; 10 bases fit TRBD2. After removal of 3 bases from V and 5 bases from J, the junction contained 9 bases not matched to a gene. Germline lookup yields CDR1 MGHRA and CDR2 YSYEKL. This CDR3 comprises 16 residues. As DNA, the CDR3 is TGCGCCAGCAGCCAGACTATGACTAGCGGGCGGGAGACCCAGTACTTC. This codes for CASSQTMTSGRETQYF.

V usage is TRBV10-3 and J usage is TRBJ2-7; 8 bases align to TRBD2. The germline CDR1 and CDR2 sequences are ENHRY and SYGVKD. With V trimmed by 3 bases and J by 3 bases, 4 bases remained unmatched. This CDR3 contains 14 residues. CDR3 DNA: TGTGCCATCAGTGAAAGAGCGGGGGACTACGAGCAGTACTTC. It encodes CAISERAGDYEQYF.

The V gene is TRBV6-5, the J gene TRBJ1-4; D is unresolved. V was cut by 7 bases and J by 10 bases, with 10 bases left in between. Germline V gives CDR1 MNHEY, CDR2 SVGAGI. The CDR3 runs 11 residues. CDR3 sequence (DNA): TGTGCCAGCACCCAGTCCTTAAAACTGTTTTTT. It codes for CASTQSLKLFF.

The chain recombines TRBV7-9 with TRBJ1-4, with D perhaps matching TRBD1 (6 bases). The V gene's germline CDR1 is SEHNR and CDR2 FQNEAQ (reference sequence). The CDR3 spans 15 residues. Trimming cost V 5 bases and J 8 bases, with 18 bases left between them. The CDR3 protein is CASSPSVAGVEKLFF. The CDR3 region has the DNA TGTGCCAGCAGCCCCAGTGTCGCAGGGGTCGAAAAACTGTTTTTT.

J is TRBJ1-2 and V is TRBV6-5, with 8 bases that match TRBD1. V lost 4 bases and J lost 8; bases outside the gene matches: 9. The CDR3 has 14 amino acids. Per germline, CDR1 MNHEY and CDR2 SVGAGI. Here the CDR3 DNA reads TGTGCCAGCAGTTTGGACAGGGATAGGCAAGGCTACACCTTC. Translated, it gives CASSLDRDRQGYTF.